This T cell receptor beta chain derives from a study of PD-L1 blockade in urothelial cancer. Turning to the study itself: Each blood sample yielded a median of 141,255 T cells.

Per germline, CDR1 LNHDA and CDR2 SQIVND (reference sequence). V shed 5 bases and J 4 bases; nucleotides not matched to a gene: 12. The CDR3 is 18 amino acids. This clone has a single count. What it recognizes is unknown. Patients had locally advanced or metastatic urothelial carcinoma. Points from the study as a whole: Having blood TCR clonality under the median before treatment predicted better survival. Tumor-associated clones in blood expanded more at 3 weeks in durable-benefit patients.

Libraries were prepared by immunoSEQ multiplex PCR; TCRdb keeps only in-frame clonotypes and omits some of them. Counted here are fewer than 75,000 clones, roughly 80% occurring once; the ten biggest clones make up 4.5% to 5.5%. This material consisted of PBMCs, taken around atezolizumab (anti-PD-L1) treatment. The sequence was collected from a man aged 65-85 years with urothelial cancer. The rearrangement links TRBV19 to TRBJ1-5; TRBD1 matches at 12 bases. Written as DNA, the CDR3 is TGTGCCAGTAGTCTATCTCCGGGACAGGGGGCAGGGAATCAGCCCCAGCATTTT. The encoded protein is CASSLSPGQGAGNQPQHF.